Each of the 29 T cell receptor beta chains below was sequenced from the same sample in a study of blood T cell repertoires in COVID-19. Repertoires were generated with immunoSEQ multiplex PCR, while TCRdb's copy carries only in-frame clones and drops some. Found here are over 200,000 clones, 70% to 90% of them singletons; the top ten hold roughly 0.8%. Sequencing was performed on peripheral blood. These receptor sequences come from a woman aged 25 to 39 with acute or convalescent COVID-19.

The chain joins TRBV4-1 to TRBJ1-6, with D unclear. Germline CDR1 reads MGHRA; CDR2 reads YSYEKL. The V and J ends lost 0 bases and 6 bases respectively, with 12 bases between them. The length of the CDR3 is 16 residues. The CDR3 nucleotides are TGCGCCAGCAGCCAAGAGGGAGCCACCCCTAATTCACCCCTCCACTTT. This codes for CASSQEGATPNSPLHF.

A single count supports this clone. The chain has TRBV19 and TRBJ1-2; the D is unclear. V lost 3 bases and J lost 3, with 17 bases in between. Germline CDR1 is LNHDA and CDR2 is SQIVND (reference sequence). The CDR3 has 16 residues. In DNA, the CDR3 is TGTGCCAGTAGTATGGTAAATGCGTTCATCTACTATGGCTACACCTTC. Its translation is CASSMVNAFIYYGYTF. Variable domain in full (rest from reference TRBV19 and TRBJ1-2): DGGITQSPKYLFRKEGQNVTLSCEQNLNHDAMYWYRQDPGQGLRLIYYSQIVNDFQKGDIAEGYSVSREKKESFPLTVTSAQKNPTAFYLCASSMVNAFIYYGYTFGSGTRLTVV.

The V and J genes are TRBV7-9 and TRBJ2-7, with a possible D match to TRBD2 (6 bases). The CDR3 extends over 13 amino acids. V was shortened by 2 bases and J by 4 bases, with 9 bases between the two germline ends. Germline V gene sequence: CDR1 SEHNR, CDR2 FQNEAQ (reference sequence). The chain's CDR3 is CASSLLGTYEQYF. The CDR3 bases are TGTGCCAGCAGCTTACTAGGGACTTACGAGCAGTACTTC.

The rearrangement uses TRBV10-3 and TRBJ2-5; D possibly corresponds to TRBD1 (5 bases). This CDR3 is built from 14 residues. V lost 2 bases and J lost 1, with 8 bases in between. Per germline, CDR1 ENHRY and CDR2 SYGVKD. The CDR3 here is CAISERDSQETQYF. The CDR3 DNA sequence: TGTGCCATCAGTGAGAGAGACAGCCAAGAGACCCAGTACTTC.

In this sample, this clone turned up once. CDR3 sequence reads: CASSKARHRADNYGYTF. The CDR3 bases are TGTGCCAGCAGCAAAGCGCGCCACAGAGCAGACAACTATGGCTACACCTTC. The rearrangement joins TRBV21-1 to TRBJ1-2; the table's D gene call, TRBD1, was not cross checked with the DNA. TRBV21-1 is labeled a pseudogene. The CDR3 has 17 amino acids.

The V call is TRBV7-2, the J call TRBJ2-6, with D unresolved. Trimming removed 6 bases at V and 2 bases at J, with 5 bases between. Germline assignment: CDR1 SGHTA and CDR2 FQGNSA. The CDR3 has 13 residues. CDR3 sequence: CASRQTGANVLTF. In DNA, the CDR3 is TGTGCCAGCAGGCAGACTGGGGCCAACGTCCTGACTTTC.

V usage is TRBV7-2 and J usage is TRBJ1-1; D unresolved. This CDR3 contains 13 residues. V lost 2 bases to trimming and J lost 11 bases, with 15 bases between them. Germline CDR1 and CDR2: SGHTA and FQGNSA. In DNA, the CDR3 is TGTGCCAGCAGCTTAACAGCCGCAGGCAATGCTTTCTTT. It encodes CASSLTAAGNAFF.

This chain joins TRBV2 and TRBJ2-2, with no clear D. Germline loops: CDR1 SNHLY, CDR2 FYNNEI. Trimming took 6 bases from V and 0 from J, leaving 14 bases between them. CDR3 length equals 16 residues. The chain's CDR3 is CASRSWSGANTGELFF. The DNA for the CDR3 is TGTGCCAGCAGGTCCTGGAGTGGAGCGAACACCGGGGAGCTGTTTTTT. Full variable domain (rest looked up from reference TRBV2 and TRBJ2-2): EPEVTQTPSHQVTQMGQEVILRCVPISNHLYFYWYRQILGQKVEFLVSFYNNEISEKSEIFDDQFSVERPDGSNFTLKIRSTKLEDSAMYFCASRSWSGANTGELFFGEGSRLTVL.

The chain employs TRBV3-1 (or the pseudogene TRBV3-2) and TRBJ1-3, with TRBD1 matching 9 bases. This CDR3 spans 14 amino acids. V lost 4 bases to trimming and J lost 2 bases; unmatched junction nucleotides: 0. Germline V gene sequence: CDR1 LGHDT, CDR2 YNNKEL (reference sequence). CDR3 coding DNA: TGTGCCAGCAGCCGACAGGGGGCTGGAAACACCATATATTTT. Its translation: CASSRQGAGNTIYF.

The V and J genes are TRBV19 and TRBJ1-5; the D is unclear. The CDR3 runs 14 residues. Between the trimmed V and J ends, which lost 3 bases and 2 bases, there was a span of 8 bases. In germline, CDR1 is LNHDA, CDR2 SQIVND (reference sequence). Written as DNA, the CDR3 is TGTGCCAGTAGTATGAGTCAGGGCAATCAGCCCCAGCATTTT. Encoded protein: CASSMSQGNQPQHF. Filled out from reference TRBV19 and TRBJ1-5, the complete variable domain reads DGGITQSPKYLFRKEGQNVTLSCEQNLNHDAMYWYRQDPGQGLRLIYYSQIVNDFQKGDIAEGYSVSREKKESFPLTVTSAQKNPTAFYLCASSMSQGNQPQHFGDGTRLSIL.

This chain uses TRBV19 with TRBJ2-5, with 8 bases fitting TRBD2. The V gene end was trimmed by 1 base and the J gene end by 5 bases; junction bases not matched to a gene: 6. CDR1 LNHDA and CDR2 SQIVND come from the germline V gene (reference sequence). The CDR3 has 15 residues. The CDR3 sequence: CASSIGSRGGETQYF. DNA for the CDR3: TGTGCCAGTAGTATAGGGAGCCGGGGGGGGGAGACCCAGTACTTC. The full variable domain, its missing parts supplied by reference TRBV19 and TRBJ2-5, is DGGITQSPKYLFRKEGQNVTLSCEQNLNHDAMYWYRQDPGQGLRLIYYSQIVNDFQKGDIAEGYSVSREKKESFPLTVTSAQKNPTAFYLCASSIGSRGGETQYFGPGTRLLVL.

The V gene is TRBV2, the J gene TRBJ2-2, with D unresolved. V lost 6 bases and J lost 4, with 12 bases in between. The CDR3 extends over 14 amino acids. CDR1 is SNHLY, CDR2 FYNNEI, per germline. The CDR3 spells CASRRTQSTGELFF. The CDR3 coding sequence is TGTGCCAGCAGGCGTACACAGAGCACCGGGGAGCTGTTTTTT.

V gene TRBV6-5 combines with J gene TRBJ1-6, with D uncertain. There are 13 residues in the CDR3. Trimming shortened V by 4 bases and J by 5 bases, and 6 bases separated the two germline ends. Germline V lookup: CDR1 MNHEY, CDR2 SVGAGI. The CDR3 DNA reads TGTGCCAGCAGTTTGACACATAATTCACCCCTCCACTTT. Amino acids: CASSLTHNSPLHF.

J is TRBJ2-6 and V is TRBV5-8; D gene ambiguous. The V and J ends lost 6 bases and 3 bases respectively, with 4 bases between them. Germline CDR1 and CDR2: SGHTS and YDEGEE. The CDR3 totals 12 residues. This chain's CDR3 is CASTVGANVLTF. The DNA of the CDR3 is TGTGCCAGCACAGTTGGGGCCAACGTCCTGACTTTC.

The chain uses TRBV30 and TRBJ1-1, with D perhaps TRBD1 (5 bases). Germline lookup yields CDR1 GTSNPN and CDR2 SVGIG (reference sequence). V lost 4 bases, J lost 4 bases, and 13 bases lay in between. CDR3 length: 13 residues. CDR3 residues: CAWTTGYLTEAFF. In DNA, the CDR3 is TGTGCCTGGACCACAGGATATCTCACTGAAGCTTTCTTT.

The chain couples TRBV19 to TRBJ2-2; 8 nucleotides align to TRBD2. Germline values: CDR1 LNHDA, CDR2 SQIVND (reference sequence). J gave up 5 bases and V 7 bases, and 6 bases lay outside the gene matches. This CDR3 has 14 residues. CDR3 DNA sequence: TGTGCCAGTACGGTTAGCGGGAATACCGGGGAGCTGTTTTTT. Residues: CASTVSGNTGELFF.

The rearrangement joins TRBV12-3 or TRBV12-4 to TRBJ2-7; no firm D call. V shed 8 bases and J shed 1 base, with 12 bases lying between them. This CDR3 is 13 amino acids long. The CDR3 reads CASAAHQSYEQYF. CDR3 sequence (DNA): TGTGCCAGCGCGGCCCACCAATCCTACGAGCAGTACTTC.

The CDR3 protein is CASSLAGTTSSEQYF. As DNA, the CDR3 is TGTGCCAGCAGCTTAGCCGGGACTACTTCGTCCGAGCAGTACTTC. The chain has TRBV5-4 and TRBJ2-7; the match to TRBD2 covers 7 bases. Germline V gene data show CDR1 as SGHNT and CDR2 as YYREEE (reference sequence). The V gene end was trimmed by 2 bases and the J gene end by 6 bases; junction bases not matched to a gene: 11. There are 15 residues in the CDR3.

The V call is TRBV4-1, the J call TRBJ2-4; 9 positions match TRBD2. The V segment lost 0 bases and the J segment 0 bases; nucleotides outside the gene matches: 18. The CDR3 is 22 amino acids. In germline, CDR1 is MGHRA, CDR2 YSYEKL. The CDR3 reads CASSQDKVLGSGRVLAKNIQYF. The DNA for the CDR3 is TGCGCCAGCAGCCAAGATAAAGTTCTGGGTAGCGGGAGAGTACTAGCCAAAAACATTCAGTACTTC.

The V call is TRBV7-9, the J call TRBJ1-2; 9 bases agree with TRBD1. The CDR3 extends over 14 amino acids. Germline CDR1 reads SEHNR; CDR2 reads FQNEAQ (reference sequence). J was trimmed by 8 bases and V by 5 bases; bases with no gene match: 9. CDR3 coding DNA: TGTGCCAGCAGCCCGGAGGACAGGGGTGGAGGCTACACCTTC. Protein: CASSPEDRGGGYTF.

The chain joins TRBV29-1 to TRBJ2-1; possibly TRBD1 for D (8 bases). Germline V gene data show CDR1 as SQVTM and CDR2 as ANQGSEA. The CDR3 totals 14 residues. With 6 bases removed from V and 4 bases from J, the gap between germline ends came to 16 bases. The CDR3 loop reads CSVDREGLYNEQFF. As DNA, the CDR3 is TGCAGCGTGGACAGGGAGGGCCTATACAATGAGCAGTTCTTC.

This chain joins TRBV7-9 and TRBJ2-1; 12 nucleotides agree with TRBD2. Germline values: CDR1 SEHNR, CDR2 FQNEAQ (reference sequence). Trimming at V came to 5 bases and at J to 3 bases, leaving 5 bases not matched to a gene. CDR3 length equals 16 residues. CDR3: CASSARTSGIYNEQFF. For the CDR3, the DNA is TGTGCCAGCAGCGCTAGGACTAGCGGGATCTACAATGAGCAGTTCTTC.

V is TRBV30 and J is TRBJ2-6; D might be TRBD2 (5 bases). V was pared by 0 bases and J by 4 bases, with 16 bases between. This CDR3 has 17 amino acids. Germline V gives CDR1 GTSNPN, CDR2 SVGIG (reference sequence). CDR3: CAWSVILRGRGANVLTF. The DNA of the CDR3 is TGTGCCTGGAGTGTTATTCTGAGAGGGCGAGGGGCCAACGTCCTGACTTTC.

V gene TRBV30 combines with J gene TRBJ2-7; D gene unclear. The CDR3 is 15 residues long. CDR1 is GTSNPN, CDR2 SVGIG, per germline (reference sequence). V shed 3 bases and J shed 5 bases, with 20 bases lying between them. CDR3: CAWRDFSPLGNEQYF. In DNA, the CDR3 is TGTGCCTGGAGGGATTTTAGCCCTTTGGGTAACGAGCAGTACTTC. Full variable domain (missing parts from reference TRBV30 and TRBJ2-7): SQTIHQWPATLVQPVGSPLSLECTVEGTSNPNLYWYRQAAGRGLQLLFYSVGIGQISSEVPQNLSASRPQDRQFILSSKKLLLSDSGFYLCAWRDFSPLGNEQYFGPGTRLTVT.

The V and J genes are TRBV11-3 and TRBJ2-1, with 9 bases aligning to TRBD2. The V gene's germline CDR1 is SGHNT and CDR2 YENEEA. The CDR3 runs to 16 residues. V gave up 0 bases and J gave up 8 bases; unmatched junction bases: 8. In nucleotides, the CDR3 is TGTGCCAGCAGCTTAGATGGAAGGGGACTAGCATATGAGCAGTTCTTC. This sequence encodes CASSLDGRGLAYEQFF.

This rearrangement joins TRBV6-2 or TRBV6-3 to TRBJ2-7; 9 bases are a match to TRBD1. Per the germline V gene, CDR1 is MNHEY and CDR2 is SVGEGT. The CDR3 is 14 residues long. After removal of 4 bases from V and 4 bases from J, the junction contained 5 bases not matched to a gene. The CDR3 loop reads CASSFNRGPYEQYF. The CDR3 bases are TGTGCCAGCAGTTTCAACAGGGGGCCGTACGAGCAGTACTTC.

CDR3 coding DNA: TGTGCCAGCAGAACCAGGGGACATGAGCAGTTCTTC. Translating gives CASRTRGHEQFF. The chain couples TRBV12-3 or TRBV12-4 to TRBJ2-1; possibly TRBD1 for D (6 bases). Trimming cost V 6 bases and J 8 bases, with 11 bases left between them. This CDR3 has 12 residues.

CDR3 region: CASSLIAGGPRETQYF. CDR3 bases: TGTGCCAGCAGCTTAATAGCGGGAGGGCCGCGGGAGACCCAGTACTTC. This sequence joins TRBV5-6 and TRBJ2-5, with TRBD2 identical over 11 bases. Trimming took 2 bases from V and 5 from J; bases not matched to a gene: 8. The germline CDR1 and CDR2 sequences are SGHDT and YYEEEE. The CDR3 is made up of 16 amino acids.

This chain links TRBV19 with TRBJ1-3; D call uncertain. Germline CDR1 reads LNHDA; CDR2 reads SQIVND (reference sequence). The CDR3 length is 12 residues. Trimming left V 4 bases short and J 3 bases short, with 4 bases between. In DNA form, the CDR3 reads TGTGCCAGTAGTACTCTTGGAAACACCATATATTTT. Its protein is CASSTLGNTIYF.